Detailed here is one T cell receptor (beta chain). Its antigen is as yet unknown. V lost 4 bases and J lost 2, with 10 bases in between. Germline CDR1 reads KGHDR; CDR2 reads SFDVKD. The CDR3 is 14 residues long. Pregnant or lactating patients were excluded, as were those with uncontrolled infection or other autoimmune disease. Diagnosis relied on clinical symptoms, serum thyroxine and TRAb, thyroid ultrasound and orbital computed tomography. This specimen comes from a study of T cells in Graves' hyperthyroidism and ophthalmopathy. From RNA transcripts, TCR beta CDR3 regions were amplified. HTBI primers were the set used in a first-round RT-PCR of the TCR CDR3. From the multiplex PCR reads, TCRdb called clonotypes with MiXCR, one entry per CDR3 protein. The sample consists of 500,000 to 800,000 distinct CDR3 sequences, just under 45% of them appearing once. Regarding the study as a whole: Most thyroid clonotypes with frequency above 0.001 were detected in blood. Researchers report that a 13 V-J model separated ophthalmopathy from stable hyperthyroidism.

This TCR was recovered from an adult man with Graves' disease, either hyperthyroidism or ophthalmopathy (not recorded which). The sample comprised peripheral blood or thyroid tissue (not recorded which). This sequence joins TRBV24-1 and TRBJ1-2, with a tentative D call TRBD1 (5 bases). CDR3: CATSDGTVNYGYTF. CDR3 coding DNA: TGTGCCACCAGTGACGGGACGGTAAACTATGGCTACACCTTC.